These 11 T cell receptor beta chains share one sample of origin, sequenced in a study of T-cell memory formation after mild COVID-19. One entry per CDR3 protein, called by TCRdb with MiXCR from the 5' RACE reads. The data contain approximately 400,000 distinct CDR3 sequences, more than 20% of them singletons. Input material: PBMCs or a T cell subset sorted from them (not recorded which). These receptors all stem from an adult woman who had mild COVID-19 (a few samples of this study predate the infection). Cell type and time point are not known.

The CDR3 DNA follows: TGTGCCAGCAGCTTGGGGGTTGACAGCCTCTACGAGCAGTACTTC. This sequence encodes CASSLGVDSLYEQYF. The chain carries TRBV9 and TRBJ2-7; either TRBD1 or TRBD2 may fit D (5 bases each). The CDR3 consists of 15 residues. Germline V lookup: CDR1 SGDLS, CDR2 YYNGEE. Trimming took 4 bases from V and 3 from J, leaving 17 bases between them. The variable domain in full, completed from reference TRBV9 and TRBJ2-7, reads DSGVTQTPKHLITATGQRVTLRCSPRSGDLSVYWYQQSLDQGLQFLIQYYNGEERAKGNILERFSAQQFPDLHSELNLSSLELGDSALYFCASSLGVDSLYEQYFGPGTRLTVT.

This sequence joins TRBV15 and TRBJ2-1, with TRBD2 matching over 9 bases. This CDR3 has 17 amino acids. CDR1 is LNHNV, CDR2 YYDKDF, per germline (reference sequence). The J segment lost 7 bases and the V segment lost 1 base, leaving 11 bases of the junction unmatched. DNA of the CDR3: TGTGCCACCAGCAGAGCGACTGGGACTAGCTGGGGGAATGAGCAGTTCTTC. It specifies CATSRATGTSWGNEQFF. Using reference TRBV15 and TRBJ2-1 for the parts outside the CDR3, the full variable domain is DAMVIQNPRYQVTQFGKPVTLSCSQTLNHNVMYWYQQKSSQAPKLLFHYYDKDFNNEADTPDNFQSRRPNTSFCFLDIRSPGLGDTAMYLCATSRATGTSWGNEQFFGPGTRLTVL.

This clonotype showed up just a few times. J is TRBJ2-3 and V is TRBV20-1, with D possibly being TRBD1 or TRBD2 (5 bases each). The length of the CDR3 is 12 residues. Per germline, CDR1 DFQATT and CDR2 SNEGSKA (reference sequence). V shed 8 bases and J shed 2 bases, with 11 bases lying between them. CDR3 DNA sequence: TGCAGTACGGGGCTGACCACAGATACGCAGTATTTT. Protein product: CSTGLTTDTQYF.

This clonotype was seen a single time. The rearrangement links TRBV15 to TRBJ2-2; D may match TRBD1 or TRBD2 (5 bases each). Germline CDR1 is LNHNV and CDR2 is YYDKDF (reference sequence). The CDR3 consists of 13 residues. V was cut by 9 bases and J by 5 bases, with 13 bases left in between. CDR3 sequence (DNA): TGTGCCACAGAGGATGGGGGAACCGGGGAGCTGTTTTTT. It translates to CATEDGGTGELFF.

The V call is TRBV7-2, the J call TRBJ2-5; 13 bases match TRBD2. V lost 2 bases, J lost 5 bases, and 5 bases stayed unmatched. CDR1 is SGHTA and CDR2 is FQGNSA in the germline V gene. The CDR3 totals 16 residues. CDR3 bases: TGTGCCAGCAGCTTAACCGGACTAGCGGGAGATGAGACCCAGTACTTC. It is translated as CASSLTGLAGDETQYF.

This clonotype was detected ten times or more. CDR3 DNA sequence: TGTGCCACTCGACAGGGTCGAACTTTTAATGAGCAGTTCTTC. Translated: CATRQGRTFNEQFF. V is TRBV24-1 and J is TRBJ2-1, with 7 bases matching TRBD1. Germline assignment: CDR1 KGHDR and CDR2 SFDVKD. The CDR3 contains 14 residues. The ends lost 10 bases at V and 7 bases at J; junction bases unmatched: 12.

Only a few counts were recorded for this clonotype. The rearrangement links TRBV11-2 to TRBJ1-1; TRBD1 might be the D (5 bases). The germline V gene has CDR1 SGHAT and CDR2 FQNNGV. The CDR3 covers 14 residues. V was cut by 4 bases and J by 4 bases, with 13 bases left in between. The CDR3 reads CASSSTARGTEAFF. DNA for the CDR3: TGTGCCAGCAGCTCCACGGCAAGGGGCACTGAAGCTTTCTTT.

This clonotype has just a few counts. J is TRBJ2-7 and V is TRBV5-5; D tentatively reads TRBD1 or TRBD2 (5 bases each). The length of the CDR3 is 13 residues. The germline V gene has CDR1 SGHKS and CDR2 YYEKEE (reference sequence). V was cut by 0 bases and J by 5 bases, with 9 bases left in between. The DNA for the CDR3 is TGTGCCAGCAGCTTGGGGGGGACCAACGAGCAGTACTTC. This gives the protein CASSLGGTNEQYF. Using reference TRBV5-5 and TRBJ2-7 for the parts outside the CDR3, the full variable domain is DAGVTQSPTHLIKTRGQQVTLRCSPISGHKSVSWYQQVLGQGPQFIFQYYEKEERGRGNFPDRFSARQFPNYSSELNVNALLLGDSALYLCASSLGGTNEQYFGPGTRLTVT.

This clonotype has only one observation. The final CDR3 position lacks the conserved phenylalanine or tryptophan, pointing to a likely read error. The DNA is left out, because the CDR3 cannot be placed on it with certainty; the CDR3 is given as TCRdb lists it. The chain is built from TRBV12-2 and TRBJ1-1. TRBV12-2 is an annotated pseudogene. The CDR3 comprises 13 residues, both ends counted. The CDR3 loop reads CASRLVRNTEAFL.

The table lists this clonotype with a few counts. The CDR3 nucleotides read TGTGCCAGCACTCTGACCGGGACAGGCACAGATACGCAGTATTTT. This gives the protein CASTLTGTGTDTQYF. The chain links TRBV7-9 to TRBJ2-3, with TRBD1 matching 7 bases. Trimming removed 7 bases from V and 1 base from J; junction bases left unmatched: 8. The CDR3 extends over 15 amino acids. Germline-derived CDR1 and CDR2 are SEHNR and FQNEAQ (reference sequence).

The chain links TRBV27 to TRBJ1-2; D may be TRBD1 (6 bases). Germline V lookup: CDR1 MNHEY, CDR2 SMNVEV (reference sequence). Trimming shortened V by 4 bases and J by 2 bases, and 11 bases separated the two germline ends. The CDR3 has 14 residues. The CDR3 nucleotides read TGTGCCAGCAGTTATTCAGGGGCGAACTATGGCTACACCTTC. Translated: CASSYSGANYGYTF.